This TCR beta chain was captured in a study of OX40 agonist ivuxolimab in advanced cancers. Overall study: Subjects had a mean age of around 60 years, with a range of roughly 23 to 80; roughly 80% were male. Study outcomes and limitations: At 0.1 to 3.0 mg/kg, clonal expansion of CD4+ and CD8+ blood T cells had occurred by week 6. Expanded clones were, on average, more numerous in CD8+ T cells than in CD4+.

Germline V gene sequence: CDR1 SGHDN, CDR2 FVKESK. The V end was cut by 6 bases, the J end by 0 bases, with 14 bases between. The CDR3 sequence is 15 residues long. As concerns this clone: What it binds is not known.

Assay: immunoSEQ multiplex PCR; the TCRdb copy retains only in-frame clones and omits some. The sample holds some 70,000 clones, roughly four fifths seen once. This chain connects TRBV14 to TRBJ1-1; a weak D match, TRBD1 (5 bases). Specimen: CD4+ or CD8+ T cells sorted from blood, collected in a trial of the OX40 agonist ivuxolimab. This clonotype originated in an adult with an advanced solid tumor such as melanoma, head and neck, liver or kidney cancer. The DNA of the CDR3 is TGTGCCAGCAGGCGATCCGGGACGGTGAACACTGAAGCTTTCTTT. Translation gives CASRRSGTVNTEAFF.